These 15 T cell receptor beta chains share one sample of origin, sequenced in a study of blood T cell repertoires in COVID-19. TCRdb keeps only in-frame clones here, not all; method: immunoSEQ multiplex PCR. The sample shows a few hundred thousand clones, just over 85% of them seen only once. What was sequenced was PBMCs or T cells enriched from blood (not recorded which). The source of these receptors is a woman aged 40 to 50 with acute COVID-19.

The V gene is TRBV24-1, the J gene TRBJ2-7, with 8 bases lining up with TRBD2. CDR1 is KGHDR, CDR2 SFDVKD, per germline. With 3 bases clipped from V and 8 bases from J, the junction kept 5 bases outside the gene matches. The CDR3 covers 13 residues. For the CDR3, the DNA is TGTGCCACCAGTGATCCTAGCGGGCGGAAGCAGTACTTC. It is translated as CATSDPSGRKQYF.

This sequence joins TRBV28 and TRBJ2-3, with 8 positions matching TRBD2. Germline V lookup: CDR1 MDHEN, CDR2 SYDVKM. V shed 7 bases, J shed 6 bases, and the junction held 21 bases outside the gene matches. This CDR3 has 18 residues. As DNA, the CDR3 is TGTGCCAGCACCCTGGGGCGGGAGGCCCGGTCCCACACTGATACGCAGTATTTT. This codes for CASTLGREARSHTDTQYF.

The chain joins TRBV6-5 to TRBJ1-5; D call uncertain. The germline gives CDR1 MNHEY, CDR2 SVGAGI. V was pared by 6 bases and J by 3 bases, with 9 bases between. The CDR3 loop spans 13 amino acids. The CDR3 loop is CASRKGLNQPQHF. For the CDR3, the DNA is TGTGCCAGCAGGAAAGGACTCAATCAGCCCCAGCATTTT.

The chain is built from TRBV6-5 and TRBJ1-3; 10 positions agree with TRBD1. CDR1 MNHEY and CDR2 SVGAGI come from the germline V gene. This CDR3 comprises 14 residues. V was pared by 7 bases and J by 8 bases, with 8 bases of the junction left unmatched. The DNA for the CDR3 is TGTGCCAGCAAGGATCGAGGGACAGGGGACACCATATATTTT. It specifies CASKDRGTGDTIYF.

The rearrangement uses TRBV2 and TRBJ2-1, with TRBD1 as a possible D gene (5 bases). V dropped 4 bases and J dropped 0 bases, with 13 bases sitting between them. In germline, CDR1 is SNHLY, CDR2 FYNNEI. The CDR3 runs 16 residues. The CDR3 nucleotides read TGTGCCAGCAGTGGGTCCCAGGGCGGCTCCTACAATGAGCAGTTCTTC. Translation: CASSGSQGGSYNEQFF.

The count of this clone is one. The genes are TRBV28 and TRBJ2-7; tentative D call: TRBD2 (6 bases). The CDR3 has 15 amino acids. V lost 6 bases, J lost 0 bases, and 15 bases lay in between. The germline V gene has CDR1 MDHEN and CDR2 SYDVKM. CDR3 amino acids: CASRPSRDFSYEQYF. The CDR3 DNA reads as TGTGCCAGCAGACCTTCCCGGGACTTCTCCTACGAGCAGTACTTC.

The V call is TRBV2, the J call TRBJ1-5, with D maybe TRBD1 (5 bases). CDR3 length: 16 amino acids. CDR1 SNHLY and CDR2 FYNNEI come from the germline V gene. With 6 bases removed from V and 2 bases from J, the gap between germline ends came to 17 bases. CDR3 loop: CASSISGGIGNQPQHF. CDR3 bases: TGTGCCAGCAGCATATCGGGGGGAATTGGCAATCAGCCCCAGCATTTT.

V usage is TRBV3-1 (or the pseudogene TRBV3-2) and J usage is TRBJ2-7, with a weak D call TRBD1 (6 bases). Trimming pared 5 bases from V and 5 bases from J, leaving 10 bases between. Germline V gene sequence: CDR1 LGHDT, CDR2 YNNKEL (reference sequence). This CDR3 spans 12 amino acids. The CDR3 DNA reads TGTGCCAGCAGCGCCAGGGGCCACGAGCAGTACTTC. This encodes CASSARGHEQYF.

This chain uses TRBV19 with TRBJ2-5, with 11 bases that match TRBD2. V dropped 5 bases and J dropped 4; count of bases not matched to a gene: 3. Germline CDR1 is LNHDA and CDR2 is SQIVND (reference sequence). The CDR3 is 14 amino acids. CDR3 sequence: CASSVAGGRETQYF. Here the CDR3 DNA reads TGTGCCAGTAGTGTAGCGGGAGGGCGAGAGACCCAGTACTTC.

The genes are TRBV10-2 and TRBJ2-2; TRBD2 matches at 9 bases. Trimming at V came to 2 bases and at J to 0 bases, leaving 1 base not matched to a gene. CDR3 length: 16 amino acids. Looked up from germline, CDR1 is WSHSY and CDR2 is SAAADI. The CDR3 DNA follows: TGCGCCAGCAGTGAGGGCGGGGGGGCGAACACCGGGGAGCTGTTTTTT. This gives the protein CASSEGGGANTGELFF.

V and J are TRBV19 and TRBJ1-5; TRBD1 might be the D (6 bases). V lost 3 bases and J 4 bases, leaving 10 bases between the germline ends. Germline CDR1 LNHDA, CDR2 SQIVND (reference sequence). The CDR3 covers 14 residues. The DNA of the CDR3 is TGTGCCAGTAGTATTGCAGGGGCTAATCAGCCCCAGCATTTT. Translating gives CASSIAGANQPQHF. The full variable domain, rest sourced from reference TRBV19 and TRBJ1-5, is DGGITQSPKYLFRKEGQNVTLSCEQNLNHDAMYWYRQDPGQGLRLIYYSQIVNDFQKGDIAEGYSVSREKKESFPLTVTSAQKNPTAFYLCASSIAGANQPQHFGDGTRLSIL.

CDR3 nucleotides: TGTGCCAGCTCACTCGGGACAGACAATGAGCAGTTCTTC. Protein product: CASSLGTDNEQFF. The chain links TRBV18 to TRBJ2-1; 7 bases align to TRBD1. The length of the CDR3 is 13 residues. Germline V gene data show CDR1 as KGHSH and CDR2 as LQKENI. Trimming cost V 4 bases and J 5 bases; bases outside gene matches: 2.

This chain joins TRBV24-1 and TRBJ2-3; possibly TRBD2 for D (6 bases). The germline CDR1 and CDR2 sequences are KGHDR and SFDVKD. The CDR3 is made up of 15 amino acids. Trimming stripped 3 bases from V and 2 bases from J, with 11 bases between. Written as DNA, the CDR3 is TGTGCCACCAGTGATCGGCGGGATCCCACAGATACGCAGTATTTT. This translates into CATSDRRDPTDTQYF.

The rearrangement uses TRBV19 and TRBJ1-2, with D uncertain. The CDR3 runs to 11 residues. V shed 5 bases and J shed 6 bases, with 7 bases lying between them. Germline lookup yields CDR1 LNHDA and CDR2 SQIVND (reference sequence). The CDR3, as DNA: TGTGCCAGTAGTTTTCTTGATGGCTACACCTTC. It codes for CASSFLDGYTF.

The chain couples TRBV5-1 to TRBJ2-6; D gene ambiguous. V gave up 4 bases and J gave up 0 bases, with 11 bases separating them. The CDR3 extends over 16 amino acids. CDR1 and CDR2 from the germline V gene are SGHRS and YFSETQ. CDR3 residues: CASSPPEVSGANVLTF. The CDR3 DNA sequence: TGCGCCAGCAGCCCCCCCGAGGTCTCTGGGGCCAACGTCCTGACTTTC.